This T cell receptor (beta chain) was found in a study of PD-L1 blockade in urothelial cancer. Study context: Bladder-origin urothelial cancer in males covered about 90% of the roughly 30 patients. The study recovered a median of around 130,000 T cells per blood sample.

This clone appeared a single time. Its antigen is unknown. V gave up 8 bases and J gave up 3 bases, with 8 bases separating them. Germline V gives CDR1 ENHRY, CDR2 SYGVKD. This CDR3 has 12 amino acids. Broader study findings: Lower than median blood TCR clonality before treatment predicted better survival.

Clones were sequenced by immunoSEQ multiplex PCR, and TCRdb holds only the in-frame ones, with some missing. Of around 130,000 clones listed, approximately 88% are singletons. Time point noted: pretreatment peripheral blood. All patients handed over anywhere from 1 to 8 samples, pretreatment and on-treatment. J is TRBJ1-5 and V is TRBV10-3; maybe TRBD1 (5 bases). The sequences come from PBMCs, collected around atezolizumab (anti-PD-L1) treatment. The sequence was obtained from a man aged 50 to 60 with urothelial cancer. The CDR3 is CAIGGANQPQHF. The DNA for the CDR3 is TGTGCCATCGGTGGGGCCAATCAGCCCCAGCATTTT.